The clone carrying this T cell receptor (beta chain) was detected only a few times. Antigen unknown. The data derive from a study of T cell repertoires in cytomegalovirus infection. For the study at large: Public TCR beta signatures indicated both CMV infection and matching HLA type.

TCRdb re-derived calls from the reads in MiXCR, one entry per CDR3 protein. In the table there are more than 500,000 distinct CDR3 sequences, approximately 15% of which are singletons. Whole-study results and caveats: Within the response measured ex vivo, HLA-C-restricted CMV-specific TCR beta clonotypes were dominant. Cumulative frequency (of public TCR beta family members) identified carriers of CMV plus the relevant HLA.

The CDR3 contains 13 residues. The V gene's germline CDR1 is MNHEY and CDR2 SVGAGI. Trimming cost V 8 bases and J 7 bases, with 15 bases left between them. The J gene is TRBJ2-1, the V gene TRBV6-5; D might be TRBD2 (6 bases). The sequencing input was CD8+ T cells from PBMCs. This clonotype was sampled from a human donor in good health (CMV status not recorded). Some clones in this sample may be carry-over from other donors' samples. DNA for the CDR3: TGTGCCAGCCTCGCGGGGCTCTATAATGAGCAGTTCTTC. It yields the protein CASLAGLYNEQFF.